These 23 T cell receptor beta chains share one sample of origin, sequenced in a study of breast tumors, draining lymph nodes, adjacent tissues. Samples came from axillary lymph nodes draining the breast cancer. TCRdb recomputed calls from the multiplex PCR reads with MiXCR, one row per CDR3 protein. The sample holds some 230,000 distinct CDR3 sequences, under 40% seen once. Input material: axillary lymph node tissue. The receptors come from a female donor with breast cancer. Some clones in this sample may be carry-over from other donors' samples.

Remarks on this clonotype: This may stem from a read error, because a much larger clone lies one nucleotide away. The chain is built from TRBV6-1 and TRBJ1-2, with 8 bases aligning to TRBD1. Germline lookup yields CDR1 MNHNS and CDR2 SASEGT. The V segment lost 5 bases and the J segment 8 bases; nucleotides outside the gene matches: 16. The CDR3 has 16 residues. CDR3 loop: CASSRSTGESLWGYTF. In nucleotides, the CDR3 is TGTGCCAGCAGTCGTTCGACAGGGGAATCGTTGTGGGGCTACACCTTC.

This chain connects TRBV20-1 to TRBJ2-2, with 7 bases matching TRBD1. This CDR3 has 14 residues. The V gene's germline CDR1 is DFQATT and CDR2 SNEGSKA (reference sequence). V gave up 5 bases and J gave up 6 bases; unmatched junction bases: 9. The CDR3 region is CSAPGDTGAGELFF. The CDR3 coding sequence is TGCAGTGCTCCCGGGGACACAGGGGCCGGGGAGCTGTTTTTT.

V usage is TRBV7-9 and J usage is TRBJ2-7, with TRBD2 matching over 12 bases. Germline V gene sequence: CDR1 SEHNR, CDR2 FQNEAQ (reference sequence). The CDR3 consists of 15 residues. J gave up 5 bases and V 4 bases, and 6 bases lay outside the gene matches. CDR3 DNA: TGTGCCAGCAGCTACCTAGCGGGAGGGCCAAACGAGCAGTACTTC. It yields the protein CASSYLAGGPNEQYF.

The DNA for the CDR3 is TGTGCCAGCACGAGTTCGGGGACAGGATCACCCCTCCACTTT. Translating it yields CASTSSGTGSPLHF. This chain links TRBV3-1 with TRBJ1-6; 8 positions agree with TRBD1. Unmatched junction bases numbered 9, after V lost 7 bases and J lost 10 bases. This CDR3 has 14 amino acids. Looked up from germline, CDR1 is LGHDT and CDR2 is YNNKEL (reference sequence).

The chain carries TRBV7-3 and TRBJ2-7; D gene unclear. Trimming removed 1 base from V and 0 bases from J, with 7 bases in between. The germline V gene encodes CDR1 SGHTA and CDR2 FQGTGA. CDR3 length equals 14 residues. CDR3 nucleotide sequence: TGTGCCAGCAGCTTAATGGGAAGCTCCTACGAGCAGTACTTC. Translating it yields CASSLMGSSYEQYF.

The gene calls are TRBV10-1 and TRBJ1-6; D gene unclear. Germline V gene lookup returns CDR1 WNHNN and CDR2 SYGVQD (reference sequence). Trimming removed 6 bases from V and 2 bases from J, with 11 bases in between. CDR3 length: 15 residues. CDR3: CASREARPYNSPLHF. CDR3 in DNA: TGCGCCAGCAGGGAGGCCAGGCCCTATAATTCACCCCTCCACTTT.

The sample holds many counts of this clonotype. The chain joins TRBV19 to TRBJ1-6; TRBD1 matches 8 bases. After removal of 3 bases from V and 7 bases from J, the junction contained 8 bases not matched to a gene. The CDR3 runs 16 residues. Germline assignment: CDR1 LNHDA and CDR2 SQIVND (reference sequence). This CDR3 is CASSILTGAVNSPLHF. The CDR3 DNA reads as TGTGCCAGTAGTATTTTGACAGGGGCCGTGAATTCACCCCTCCACTTT. Variable domain in full (rest from reference TRBV19 and TRBJ1-6): DGGITQSPKYLFRKEGQNVTLSCEQNLNHDAMYWYRQDPGQGLRLIYYSQIVNDFQKGDIAEGYSVSREKKESFPLTVTSAQKNPTAFYLCASSILTGAVNSPLHFGNGTRLTVT.

Many counts were recorded for this clonotype. This chain uses TRBV5-1 with TRBJ2-7; D gene ambiguous. With 4 bases removed from V and 6 bases from J, the gap between germline ends came to 11 bases. CDR3 length: 12 residues. CDR1 and CDR2 (germline): SGHRS, YFSETQ. The chain's CDR3 is CASSQNYGEQYF. The CDR3 DNA is TGCGCCAGCAGCCAAAATTACGGCGAGCAGTACTTC.

The genes are TRBV7-6 and TRBJ2-3, with 7 bases aligning to TRBD1. V was pared by 5 bases and J by 2 bases, with 4 bases of the junction left unmatched. Per the germline V gene, CDR1 is SGHVS and CDR2 is FNYEAQ. The CDR3 is 14 amino acids. For the CDR3, the DNA is TGTGCCAGCAGCGGGACAGAATACACAGATACGCAGTATTTT. Protein: CASSGTEYTDTQYF.

The chain links TRBV2 to TRBJ1-4; D not resolved. The CDR3 has 11 amino acids. Germline V gene data show CDR1 as SNHLY and CDR2 as FYNNEI. The V and J ends lost 0 bases and 10 bases respectively, with 3 bases between them. CDR3 loop: CASSEAIKLFF. For the CDR3, the DNA is TGTGCCAGCAGTGAAGCGATAAAACTGTTTTTT. The whole variable domain, remainder taken from reference TRBV2 and TRBJ1-4, is EPEVTQTPSHQVTQMGQEVILRCVPISNHLYFYWYRQILGQKVEFLVSFYNNEISEKSEIFDDQFSVERPDGSNFTLKIRSTKLEDSAMYFCASSEAIKLFFGSGTQLSVL.

The rearrangement links TRBV29-1 to TRBJ1-2; D gene uncertain. V was shortened by 7 bases and J by 5 bases, with 5 bases between the two germline ends. The CDR3 extends over 9 amino acids. Germline lookup yields CDR1 SQVTM and CDR2 ANQGSEA. CDR3 sequence reads: CSGGYGYTF. CDR3 in DNA: TGCAGCGGTGGGTATGGCTACACCTTC.

The chain couples TRBV27 to TRBJ2-7, with 14 bases that match TRBD2. The length of the CDR3 is 14 residues. Trimming took 6 bases from V and 6 from J; bases not matched to a gene: 4. Per the germline V gene, CDR1 is MNHEY and CDR2 is SMNVEV (reference sequence). The DNA for the CDR3 is TGTGCCAGCAGAAGACTAGCGGGAGGGTTCGAGCAGTACTTC. Protein product: CASRRLAGGFEQYF.

This clonotype was detected ten times or more. The rearrangement links TRBV24-1 to TRBJ2-7; tentatively, D is TRBD1 or TRBD2 (6 bases each). This CDR3 comprises 13 residues. V lost 1 base and J 6 bases, leaving 9 bases between the germline ends. Germline loops: CDR1 KGHDR, CDR2 SFDVKD. CDR3 in DNA: TGTGCCACCAGTGATTTAGGAGGGGGCGAGCAGTACTTC. This gives the protein CATSDLGGGEQYF.

This clonotype came up many times. The J gene is TRBJ1-4, the V gene TRBV5-1; D call uncertain. V was cut by 4 bases and J by 0 bases, with 13 bases left in between. CDR3 length equals 16 residues. CDR1 and CDR2 from the germline V gene are SGHRS and YFSETQ. Here the CDR3 DNA reads TGCGCCAGCAGCCCCCAAGTTGCCCCAACTAATGAAAAACTGTTTTTT. It translates to CASSPQVAPTNEKLFF.

The V and J genes are TRBV5-4 and TRBJ2-3, with no clear D. Trimming removed 1 base at V and 6 bases at J, with 12 bases between. Germline V lookup: CDR1 SGHNT, CDR2 YYREEE (reference sequence). The length of the CDR3 is 14 residues. CDR3 sequence reads: CASSLRAAWDTQYF. DNA of the CDR3: TGTGCCAGCAGCTTGAGAGCAGCGTGGGATACGCAGTATTTT.

This clonotype was found many times. The CDR3 DNA sequence: TGCAGTGCAAACGAACGGACACTGAATAACTATGGCTACACCTTC. The encoded protein is CSANERTLNNYGYTF. The chain recombines TRBV20-1 with TRBJ1-2, with a possible D match to TRBD1 (5 bases). Germline V gives CDR1 DFQATT, CDR2 SNEGSKA (reference sequence). The germline V and J ends were trimmed by 6 bases and 1 base, with 18 bases remaining between them. The CDR3 length is 15 residues.

This clonotype was recorded many times. The rearrangement joins TRBV6-1 to TRBJ2-3, with 8 bases identical to TRBD1. Germline trimming cut 2 bases from V and 3 bases from J; bases unmatched to any gene: 13. CDR1 is MNHNS, CDR2 SASEGT, per germline. The CDR3 totals 18 residues. CDR3 in DNA: TGTGCCAGCAGTGAATACCGACCTGGACAGGGACGGACAGATACGCAGTATTTT. It translates to CASSEYRPGQGRTDTQYF.

This clonotype came up many times. The chain carries TRBV5-8 and TRBJ1-2; D is unclear. CDR1 and CDR2 from the germline V gene are SGHTS and YDEGEE. V was trimmed by 1 base and J by 1 base, leaving 11 bases between them. This CDR3 has 15 residues. The CDR3, as DNA: TGTGCCAGCAGCTTGCTAGTAAACAATAACTATGGCTACACCTTC. It specifies CASSLLVNNNYGYTF.

A few counts support this clonotype. This chain uses TRBV27 with TRBJ1-5; the D gene is possibly TRBD1 (6 bases). Germline V gene data show CDR1 as MNHEY and CDR2 as SMNVEV (reference sequence). The germline V and J ends were trimmed by 2 bases and 3 bases, with 8 bases remaining between them. This CDR3 is 14 amino acids long. CDR3 DNA: TGTGCCAGCAGTTTAAACAGGGTCAATCAGCCCCAGCATTTT. Protein: CASSLNRVNQPQHF.

This clonotype came up many times. CDR3 sequence (DNA): TGTGCCACCAGTACCCGGGACAGGGACCCCAATGAGCAGTTCTTC. Translated: CATSTRDRDPNEQFF. The V call is TRBV24-1, the J call TRBJ2-1; 9 nucleotides line up with TRBD1. This CDR3 spans 15 amino acids. Germline CDR1 is KGHDR and CDR2 is SFDVKD. J lost 6 bases, V lost 6 bases, and 8 bases had no gene match.

The chain combines TRBV19 with TRBJ2-3, with 8 bases fitting TRBD2. The V gene's germline CDR1 is LNHDA and CDR2 SQIVND (reference sequence). The CDR3 runs 14 residues. V dropped 4 bases and J dropped 6; count of bases not matched to a gene: 6. In DNA, the CDR3 is TGTGCCAGTAGTAGTCGGGAGGGAGCGGATACGCAGTATTTT. Its protein is CASSSREGADTQYF.

The table lists this clonotype with many counts. The J gene is TRBJ2-3, the V gene TRBV9; 12 bases line up with TRBD2. This CDR3 is built from 18 residues. With V trimmed by 3 bases and J by 3 bases, 11 bases remained unmatched. Germline V gene sequence: CDR1 SGDLS, CDR2 YYNGEE. The CDR3 nucleotides read TGTGCCAGCAGCGCAGCCCACCGACTAGCGGGAGCAACAGATACGCAGTATTTT. Protein sequence: CASSAAHRLAGATDTQYF. The whole variable domain, remainder taken from reference TRBV9 and TRBJ2-3, is DSGVTQTPKHLITATGQRVTLRCSPRSGDLSVYWYQQSLDQGLQFLIQYYNGEERAKGNILERFSAQQFPDLHSELNLSSLELGDSALYFCASSAAHRLAGATDTQYFGPGTRLTVL.

In this sample, this clonotype turned up a few times. Here the CDR3 reads CASSKTSGVGETQYF. Written as DNA, the CDR3 is TGTGCCAGCAGTAAGACTAGCGGGGTTGGAGAGACCCAGTACTTC. The chain recombines TRBV13 with TRBJ2-5; 11 bases line up with TRBD2. The CDR3 is made up of 15 amino acids. With V trimmed by 6 bases and J by 4 bases, 7 bases remained unmatched. Germline V lookup: CDR1 PRHDT, CDR2 FYEKMQ (reference sequence).